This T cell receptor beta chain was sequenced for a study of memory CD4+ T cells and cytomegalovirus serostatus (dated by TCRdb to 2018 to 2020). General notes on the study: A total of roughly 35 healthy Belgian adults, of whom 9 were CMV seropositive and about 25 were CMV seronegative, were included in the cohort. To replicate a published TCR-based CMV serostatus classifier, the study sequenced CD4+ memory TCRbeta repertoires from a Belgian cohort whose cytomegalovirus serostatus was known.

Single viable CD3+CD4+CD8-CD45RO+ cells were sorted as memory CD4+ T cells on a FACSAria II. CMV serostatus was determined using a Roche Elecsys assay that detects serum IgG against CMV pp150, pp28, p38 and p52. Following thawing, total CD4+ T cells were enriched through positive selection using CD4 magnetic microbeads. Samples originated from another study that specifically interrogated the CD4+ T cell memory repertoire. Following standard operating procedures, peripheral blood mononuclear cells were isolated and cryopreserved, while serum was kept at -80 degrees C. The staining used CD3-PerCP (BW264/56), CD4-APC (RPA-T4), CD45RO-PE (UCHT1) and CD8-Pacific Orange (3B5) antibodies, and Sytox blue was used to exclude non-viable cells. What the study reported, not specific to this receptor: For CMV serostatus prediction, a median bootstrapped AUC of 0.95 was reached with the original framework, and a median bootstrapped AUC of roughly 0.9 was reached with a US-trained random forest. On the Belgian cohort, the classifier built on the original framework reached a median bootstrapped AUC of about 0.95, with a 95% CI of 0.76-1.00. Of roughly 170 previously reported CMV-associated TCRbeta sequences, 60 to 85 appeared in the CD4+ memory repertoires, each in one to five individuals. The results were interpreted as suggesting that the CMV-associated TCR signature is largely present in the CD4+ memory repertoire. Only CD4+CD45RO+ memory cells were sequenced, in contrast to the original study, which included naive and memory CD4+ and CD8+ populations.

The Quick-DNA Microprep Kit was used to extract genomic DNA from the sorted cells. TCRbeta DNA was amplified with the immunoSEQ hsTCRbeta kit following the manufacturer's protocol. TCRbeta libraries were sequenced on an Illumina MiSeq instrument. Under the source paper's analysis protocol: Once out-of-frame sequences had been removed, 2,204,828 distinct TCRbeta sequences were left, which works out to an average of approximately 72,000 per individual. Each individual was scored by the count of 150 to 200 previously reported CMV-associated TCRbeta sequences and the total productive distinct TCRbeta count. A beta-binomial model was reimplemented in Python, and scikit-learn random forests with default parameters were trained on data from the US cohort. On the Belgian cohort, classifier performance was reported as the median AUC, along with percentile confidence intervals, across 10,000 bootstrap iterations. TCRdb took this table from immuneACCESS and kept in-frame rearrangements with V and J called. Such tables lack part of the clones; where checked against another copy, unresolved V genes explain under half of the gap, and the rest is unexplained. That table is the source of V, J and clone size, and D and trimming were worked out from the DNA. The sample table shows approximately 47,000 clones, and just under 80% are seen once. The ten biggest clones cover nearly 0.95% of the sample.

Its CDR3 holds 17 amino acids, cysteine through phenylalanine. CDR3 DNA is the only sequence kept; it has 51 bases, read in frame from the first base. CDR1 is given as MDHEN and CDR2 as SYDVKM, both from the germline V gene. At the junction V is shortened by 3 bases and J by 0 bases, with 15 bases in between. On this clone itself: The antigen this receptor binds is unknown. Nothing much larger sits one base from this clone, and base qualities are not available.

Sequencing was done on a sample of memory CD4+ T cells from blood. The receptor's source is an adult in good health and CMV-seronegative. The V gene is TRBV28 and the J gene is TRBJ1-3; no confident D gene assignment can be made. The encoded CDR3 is CASSFGRLGSSGNTIYF. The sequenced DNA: TGTGCCAGCAGTTTTGGGAGACTTGGGAGCTCTGGAAACACCATATATTTT.